The entry that follows covers one T cell receptor beta chain sequence. The antigen remains undetermined. The source of the sample is a study of monozygotic twins with inflammatory bowel disease. Study observations and caveats: IBD patients displayed reduced TCRbeta diversity (inverse Simpson) when set against healthy co-twins.

Via template switching, UMIs carrying a 6-nucleotide sample barcode were introduced. The study subjected TCRalpha and TCRbeta cDNA to two nested PCRs of approximately 16 and 10 cycles. Following a re-call of the 5' RACE reads, TCRdb has one entry per CDR3 protein and lacks DNA. Recorded for this sample: about 150,000 distinct CDR3 sequences. Germline V gene lookup returns CDR1 SGHTA and CDR2 FQGNSA. The CDR3 has 13 amino acids. Sample: blood. V usage is TRBV7-2 and J usage is TRBJ2-1; the TCRdb D gene call, TRBD2, has no DNA to confirm it. The receptor's source is a human donor with ulcerative colitis or Crohn's disease, or a healthy co-twin of an affected twin (not recorded which). CDR3 protein: CASSVTSGREQFF.